Listed below are T cell receptor beta chains from one sample, sequenced in a study of regulatory T cells in long-lasting Graves disease. In TCRdb, the multiplex PCR reads were re-called with MiXCR into one record per CDR3 protein. The sample lists a few hundred thousand distinct CDR3 sequences, over 15% occurring once. These data were also filed under a second study, of T cells in Graves' hyperthyroidism and ophthalmopathy.

Sequencing was performed on peripheral blood mononuclear cells (PBMCs), taken at new diagnosis, from a patient treated with antithyroid drugs. All receptors come from a man aged 40-50 years with Graves disease. Both conserved end residues are part of each CDR3. Each record gives: D gene, clone size, J gene, V gene, CDR3 protein, CDR3 DNA. A D gene is named only where the DNA matches it firmly. Rows give clone size only sometimes, using once, few, many, or a class for an expanded clone.

. many TRBJ1-5 TRBV3-1 CASSQELYQPQHF TGTGCCAGCAGCCAAGAGTTATATCAGCCCCAGCATTTT
TRBD2 . TRBJ2-3 TRBV11-2 CASSHYAEASGGYKDTQYF TGTGCCAGCAGCCATTATGCGGAGGCTAGCGGGGGGTACAAAGATACGCAGTATTTT
TRBD2 many TRBJ2-3 TRBV20-1 CSATRTSGGGDTQYF TGCAGTGCTACCAGGACTAGCGGGGGTGGGGATACGCAGTATTTT
TRBD2 . TRBJ2-4 TRBV20-1 CSARDVTGTSGVPGRVQYF TGCAGTGCTAGAGATGTTACCGGGACTAGCGGGGTGCCAGGGAGGGTTCAGTACTTC
. many TRBJ2-5 TRBV6-1 CASSWERTQETQYF TGTGCCAGCTCTTGGGAGCGGACCCAGGAGACCCAGTACTTC
. many TRBJ2-2 TRBV2 CASRVPHRGGTGELFF TGTGCCAGCAGGGTACCACACAGGGGAGGCACCGGGGAGCTGTTTTTT
TRBD1 many TRBJ2-1 TRBV2 CASSEQTGYSYNEQFF TGTGCCAGCAGTGAGCAGACAGGGTATTCCTACAATGAGCAGTTCTTC
TRBD2 many TRBJ2-3 TRBV20-1 CSASNGGGAADTQYF TGCAGTGCTAGTAACGGCGGGGGGGCCGCGGATACGCAGTATTTT
. many TRBJ2-3 TRBV5-1 CASSLDLGRTQYF TGCGCCAGCAGCTTGGACCTGGGTCGGACGCAGTATTTT
. few TRBJ2-2 TRBV2 CASSQVSGYLTGELFF TGTGCCAGCAGCCAGGTGTCAGGGTACCTCACCGGGGAGCTGTTTTTT
. . TRBJ2-1 TRBV25-1 CASSADFSSYNEQFF TGTGCCAGCAGCGCCGACTTCTCCTCCTACAATGAGCAGTTCTTC
. many TRBJ2-5 TRBV24-1 CATSDYLSQETQYF TGTGCCACCAGTGATTATCTTAGCCAAGAGACCCAGTACTTC
. . TRBJ1-4 TRBV19 CASSSRGGNEKLFF TGTGCCAGTAGTTCCAGGGGCGGGAATGAAAAACTGTTTTTT
TRBD1 . TRBJ1-2 TRBV28 CASSPNRGPTGGYTF TGTGCCAGCAGCCCCAACAGGGGCCCGACGGGAGGCTACACCTTC
. many TRBJ2-3 TRBV20-1 CSARMGALWDTQYF TGCAGTGCTAGAATGGGGGCCCTATGGGATACGCAGTATTTT
. many TRBJ2-1 TRBV7-3 CASSLDPSGGNEQFF TGTGCCAGCAGCTTAGATCCTAGTGGGGGGAATGAGCAGTTCTTC
. many TRBJ2-2 TRBV7-3 CASSYTGTANTGELFF TGTGCCAGCAGCTACACAGGGACGGCGAACACCGGGGAGCTGTTTTTT
. many TRBJ2-1 TRBV7-2 CASSRGLDPYNEQFF TGTGCCAGCAGCCGGGGACTCGACCCCTACAATGAGCAGTTCTTC
. few TRBJ2-7 TRBV25-1 CASSEPRSHEQYF TGTGCCAGTTCTGAGCCCCGCAGTCACGAGCAGTACTTC
. many TRBJ2-7 TRBV7-2 CASSLDIGRSYEQYF TGTGCCAGCAGCTTAGATATTGGACGCTCCTACGAGCAGTACTTC
. many TRBJ1-1 TRBV5-1 CASSPRVGQQTEAFF TGCGCCAGCAGCCCCCGGGTCGGACAGCAGACTGAAGCTTTCTTT
TRBD1 few TRBJ1-2 TRBV27 CASRQGWGYGYTF TGTGCCAGCCGACAGGGATGGGGCTATGGCTACACCTTC
. . TRBJ2-7 TRBV14 CASSPRAGDHGEQYF TGTGCCAGCAGCCCCAGGGCCGGGGACCACGGGGAGCAGTACTTC
TRBD1 many TRBJ1-6 TRBV12-3/TRBV12-4 CASSPWGQGGYNSPLHF TGTGCCAGCAGCCCTTGGGGACAGGGTGGCTATAATTCACCCCTCCACTTT
. many TRBJ1-1 TRBV7-2 CASTPTPGWNTEAFF TGTGCCAGCACCCCCACACCGGGCTGGAACACTGAAGCTTTCTTT
. many TRBJ2-7 TRBV28 CASTQRDRASYEQYF TGTGCCAGCACCCAAAGGGACCGAGCATCCTACGAGCAGTACTTC
. many TRBJ1-2 TRBV5-5 CASSAGSGTGTYGYTF TGTGCCAGCAGCGCAGGTTCCGGGACCGGGACCTATGGCTACACCTTC
TRBD2 many TRBJ2-2 TRBV7-9 CASSPSGGTNTGELFF TGTGCCAGCAGCCCTAGCGGGGGGACGAACACCGGGGAGCTGTTTTTT
. . TRBJ1-2 TRBV5-1 CASSLGAGANYGYTF TGCGCCAGCAGCTTGGGCGCAGGGGCGAACTATGGCTACACCTTC
TRBD1 . TRBJ2-3 TRBV2 CASRDRVGSDTQYF TGTGCCAGCAGGGACAGGGTCGGTTCAGATACGCAGTATTTT
TRBD1 many TRBJ2-1 TRBV7-2 CASSILQGLYNEQFF TGTGCCAGCAGCATCCTACAGGGGTTGTACAATGAGCAGTTCTTC
. many TRBJ2-7 TRBV20-1 CSASLARGTLSGEQYF TGCAGTGCTAGTCTAGCACGGGGGACCCTTTCGGGCGAGCAGTACTTC
. many TRBJ1-2 TRBV2 CASSEWRSANYGYTF TGTGCCAGCAGTGAATGGCGTTCGGCTAACTATGGCTACACCTTC
. many TRBJ2-7 TRBV28 CASSLGRQAEQYF TGTGCCAGCAGTCTAGGACGGCAGGCCGAGCAGTACTTC
. . TRBJ1-6 TRBV15 CATSRDRTANNSPLHF TGTGCCACCAGCAGAGATAGAACCGCCAATAATTCACCCCTCCACTTT
. many TRBJ1-1 TRBV5-4 CASSLVGTMNTEAFF TGTGCCAGCAGCTTGGTTGGGACTATGAACACTGAAGCTTTCTTT
TRBD1 many TRBJ1-3 TRBV11-1 CASSDRGSGNTIYF TGTGCCAGCAGCGACAGGGGATCTGGAAACACCATATATTTT
. many TRBJ2-7 TRBV20-1 CSVDNRDGSSYEQYF TGCAGTGTTGATAACCGGGACGGAAGCTCCTACGAGCAGTACTTC
TRBD1 many TRBJ2-4 TRBV7-2 CASSQLRGQGSKNIQYF TGTGCCAGCAGCCAACTCAGGGGGCAGGGTTCCAAAAACATTCAGTACTTC
. many TRBJ2-3 TRBV30 CAWRGSSTDTQYF TGTGCCTGGAGGGGCTCTAGCACAGATACGCAGTATTTT
. many TRBJ2-7 TRBV20-1 CSASQQIIYEQYF TGCAGTGCTAGTCAACAGATTATCTACGAGCAGTACTTC
. . TRBJ1-1 TRBV6-2/TRBV6-3 CASSLVRQGDTEAFF TGTGCCAGCAGTTTGGTAAGGCAGGGTGACACTGAAGCTTTCTTT
TRBD2 . TRBJ2-1 TRBV5-1 CASSPYRRGGLYNEQFF TGCGCCAGCAGCCCATATCGCCGGGGGGGGTTATACAATGAGCAGTTCTTC
. many TRBJ2-7 TRBV12-3/TRBV12-4 CASSLLGGSIYEQYF TGTGCCAGCAGTTTATTAGGAGGGAGCATCTACGAGCAGTACTTC
. many TRBJ2-5 TRBV12-3/TRBV12-4 CASSLRLGGGQETQYF TGTGCCAGCAGTTTGAGACTGGGGGGAGGCCAAGAGACCCAGTACTTC
. few TRBJ2-3 TRBV27 CATHSPGNTQYF TGTGCCACTCATTCACCGGGAAATACGCAGTATTTT
TRBD2 few TRBJ2-3 TRBV7-9 CASSSVGLAGLTDTQYF TGTGCCAGCAGCTCTGTCGGACTAGCGGGCCTCACAGATACGCAGTATTTT
. many TRBJ1-1 TRBV9 CASSVAPVRGEEAFF TGTGCCAGCAGCGTAGCTCCCGTTAGAGGAGAAGAAGCTTTCTTT
. few TRBJ1-5 TRBV4-1 CASSTSPGRNDQPQHF TGCGCCAGCAGTACTTCACCGGGACGGAATGATCAGCCCCAGCATTTT
TRBD2 few TRBJ2-2 TRBV11-3 CASSLEWRSWTSGLDTGELFF TGTGCCAGCAGCTTAGAATGGAGGTCCTGGACTAGCGGGCTAGACACCGGGGAGCTGTTTTTT
. many TRBJ2-4 TRBV5-1 CASSSTFATAKNIQYF TGCGCCAGCAGCTCCACCTTCGCTACAGCCAAAAACATTCAGTACTTC
TRBD1 . TRBJ2-2 TRBV7-9 CASSFGTAATGELFF TGTGCCAGCAGCTTCGGGACAGCTGCCACCGGGGAGCTGTTTTTT
TRBD2 many TRBJ2-3 TRBV5-1 CASSQTSPVDTQYF TGCGCCAGCAGCCAGACTAGCCCTGTGGATACGCAGTATTTT
TRBD2 medium-sized TRBJ2-3 TRBV28 CASSPIAGAEADTQYF TGTGCCAGCAGTCCTATAGCGGGAGCGGAGGCTGATACGCAGTATTTT